The 23 T cell receptor beta chains given below trace back to one sample, sequenced in a study of blood T cell repertoires in COVID-19. Data came from immunoSEQ multiplex PCR; TCRdb stores just in-frame clones and leaves some out. The repertoire consists of fewer than 300,000 clones, with around nine tenths occurring once and the leading ten covering 0.95% to 1%. Sequenced: peripheral blood. The receptors shown here come from a woman in her forties who had recovered from COVID-19.

V is TRBV28 and J is TRBJ1-2; D call uncertain. The CDR3 length is 14 residues. CDR1 and CDR2 from the germline V gene are MDHEN and SYDVKM. V gave up 7 bases and J gave up 2 bases, with 14 bases separating them. Here the CDR3 DNA reads TGTGCCAGCATTCATCGGGGATCCAACTATGGCTACACCTTC. Translation gives CASIHRGSNYGYTF.

The rearrangement uses TRBV4-1 and TRBJ1-5, with TRBD1 identical over 7 bases. Germline V gives CDR1 MGHRA, CDR2 YSYEKL. After removal of 1 base from V and 2 bases from J, the junction contained 8 bases not matched to a gene. This CDR3 is 17 amino acids long. In DNA form, the CDR3 reads TGCGCCAGCAGCCAAGGGAAAGGGGGCTTTGGCAATCAGCCCCAGCATTTT. Translation gives CASSQGKGGFGNQPQHF.

The chain is built from TRBV7-3 and TRBJ2-7; 7 bases are shared with TRBD2. Germline V gene lookup returns CDR1 SGHTA and CDR2 FQGTGA. After removal of 5 bases from V and 3 bases from J, the junction contained 7 bases not matched to a gene. CDR3 length: 14 amino acids. The CDR3 loop is CASSPGTIHYEQYF. CDR3 sequence (DNA): TGTGCCAGCAGCCCCGGGACTATCCACTACGAGCAGTACTTC.

V gene TRBV7-2 combines with J gene TRBJ1-3, with 10 bases that match TRBD1. CDR1 is SGHTA and CDR2 is FQGNSA in the germline V gene. The length of the CDR3 is 14 residues. V dropped 5 bases and J dropped 4; count of bases not matched to a gene: 2. In DNA, the CDR3 is TGTGCCAGCAGCAAGGGACAGGGGGGAAACACCATATATTTT. This sequence encodes CASSKGQGGNTIYF.

V gene TRBV5-6 combines with J gene TRBJ1-2; 9 bases fit TRBD1. Germline V gene lookup returns CDR1 SGHDT and CDR2 YYEEEE. After removal of 4 bases from V and 4 bases from J, the junction contained 14 bases not matched to a gene. The CDR3 sequence is 17 residues long. CDR3 DNA sequence: TGTGCCAGCAGCGGGGGACTCCGGGACAGGGTAGGCTATGGCTACACCTTC. Its protein is CASSGGLRDRVGYGYTF. The full variable domain, completed using reference TRBV5-6 and TRBJ1-2, is DAGVTQSPTHLIKTRGQQVTLRCSPKSGHDTVSWYQQALGQGPQFIFQYYEEEERQRGNFPDRFSGHQFPNYSSELNVNALLLGDSALYLCASSGGLRDRVGYGYTFGSGTRLTVV.

The rearrangement links TRBV10-3 to TRBJ2-1; 10 bases are shared with TRBD1. Trimming took 7 bases from V and 3 from J; bases not matched to a gene: 6. The CDR3 has 15 amino acids. In germline, CDR1 is ENHRY, CDR2 SYGVKD. CDR3 bases: TGTGCCATCACCCCTGGGACAGGGGTCTACAATGAGCAGTTCTTC. Its translation is CAITPGTGVYNEQFF.

The V call is TRBV11-2, the J call TRBJ2-1; 7 bases align to TRBD2. CDR1 is SGHAT and CDR2 is FQNNGV in the germline V gene. This CDR3 spans 14 amino acids. V lost 6 bases and J lost 8; bases outside the gene matches: 10. The CDR3 is CASREREGRDEQFF. In DNA, the CDR3 is TGTGCCAGCAGGGAAAGGGAGGGCCGGGATGAGCAGTTCTTC.

This chain links TRBV2 with TRBJ1-6; D remains unclear. Germline loops: CDR1 SNHLY, CDR2 FYNNEI. Trimming took 8 bases from V and 7 from J, leaving 15 bases between them. The CDR3 is made up of 14 amino acids. The chain's CDR3 is CASLSPPRNSPLHF. DNA of the CDR3: TGTGCCAGCCTCTCCCCCCCCAGAAATTCACCCCTCCACTTT.

V usage is TRBV9 and J usage is TRBJ2-3; maybe TRBD2 (6 bases). Per germline, CDR1 SGDLS and CDR2 YYNGEE. Trimming pared 0 bases from V and 2 bases from J, leaving 13 bases between. The CDR3 extends over 16 amino acids. CDR3 protein: CASSVGAGWATDTQYF. The CDR3 bases are TGTGCCAGCAGCGTAGGCGCGGGATGGGCCACAGATACGCAGTATTTT.

The chain joins TRBV28 to TRBJ1-4, with a tentative D call TRBD1 (5 bases). The CDR3 length is 15 residues. V lost 2 bases and J 0 bases, leaving 7 bases between the germline ends. Germline-derived CDR1 and CDR2 are MDHEN and SYDVKM. The CDR3, as DNA: TGTGCCAGCAGTTTAGGGGGGACAACTAATGAAAAACTGTTTTTT. Translating it yields CASSLGGTTNEKLFF.

This rearrangement joins TRBV20-1 to TRBJ2-7; 16 bases map to TRBD2. The CDR3 consists of 17 residues. Looked up from germline, CDR1 is DFQATT and CDR2 is SNEGSKA (reference sequence). V was pared by 3 bases and J by 4 bases, with 9 bases of the junction left unmatched. CDR3 residues: CSASGGTSGRARYEQYF. The CDR3 DNA is TGCAGTGCTAGTGGTGGGACTAGCGGGAGGGCCAGGTACGAGCAGTACTTC.

This chain links TRBV19 with TRBJ1-5, with a tentative D call TRBD1 (6 bases). Per germline, CDR1 LNHDA and CDR2 SQIVND (reference sequence). Trimming cost V 5 bases and J 3 bases, with 20 bases left between them. This CDR3 spans 17 amino acids. CDR3 amino acids: CASSPRTAWGNNQPQHF. The CDR3 DNA reads TGTGCCAGTAGTCCCCGGACAGCCTGGGGTAACAATCAGCCCCAGCATTTT.

This clone was picked up a small number of times. The rearrangement joins TRBV19 to TRBJ1-2; D might be TRBD1 (6 bases). With 1 base removed from V and 2 bases from J, the gap between germline ends came to 8 bases. Germline V lookup: CDR1 LNHDA, CDR2 SQIVND (reference sequence). CDR3 length: 14 amino acids. For the CDR3, the DNA is TGTGCCAGTAGTATAGCCGACAGGAACTATGGCTACACCTTC. Encoded protein: CASSIADRNYGYTF.

This chain links TRBV5-5 with TRBJ1-5; the D gene is possibly TRBD1 (5 bases). The germline CDR1 and CDR2 sequences are SGHKS and YYEKEE (reference sequence). The CDR3 sequence is 13 residues long. V lost 7 bases, J lost 2 bases, and 10 bases lay in between. This CDR3 reads CASRPGGNQPQHF. DNA for the CDR3: TGTGCCAGCCGACCGGGGGGCAATCAGCCCCAGCATTTT.

As regards this clone: Other DNA variants within this sample encode the same CDR3. V is TRBV5-1 and J is TRBJ2-3; tentative D call: TRBD1 (5 bases). The CDR3 contains 15 residues. Germline V gene sequence: CDR1 SGHRS, CDR2 YFSETQ. V was cut by 4 bases and J by 1 base, with 13 bases left in between. The CDR3 sequence is CASSPRQGGTDTQYF. In DNA, the CDR3 is TGCGCCAGCAGCCCCCGCCAGGGCGGCACAGATACGCAGTATTTT. Full variable domain (remainder filled in from reference TRBV5-1 and TRBJ2-3): KAGVTQTPRYLIKTRGQQVTLSCSPISGHRSVSWYQQTPGQGLQFLFEYFSETQRNKGNFPGRFSGRQFSNSRSEMNVSTLELGDSALYLCASSPRQGGTDTQYFGPGTRLTVL.

This chain links TRBV18 with TRBJ2-1; 9 bases agree with TRBD2. Germline lookup yields CDR1 KGHSH and CDR2 LQKENI. With V trimmed by 2 bases and J by 9 bases, 14 bases remained unmatched. The CDR3 is made up of 17 amino acids. The CDR3 region is CASSPVLSLAGISEQFF. The CDR3 nucleotides read TGTGCCAGCTCACCAGTCCTGAGCCTAGCGGGAATTAGTGAGCAGTTCTTC.

Concerning this clone itself: This CDR3 is also generated by other DNA sequences in the sample. The chain is built from TRBV30 and TRBJ1-1, with 7 bases aligning to TRBD1. J was trimmed by 0 bases and V by 4 bases; bases with no gene match: 2. Germline V gives CDR1 GTSNPN, CDR2 SVGIG (reference sequence). This CDR3 is built from 13 residues. DNA of the CDR3: TGTGCCTGGACGGGACAGCTGAACACTGAAGCTTTCTTT. This sequence encodes CAWTGQLNTEAFF. Based on the CDR3 plus reference TRBV30 and TRBJ1-1, the full variable domain is SQTIHQWPATLVQPVGSPLSLECTVEGTSNPNLYWYRQAAGRGLQLLFYSVGIGQISSEVPQNLSASRPQDRQFILSSKKLLLSDSGFYLCAWTGQLNTEAFFGQGTRLTVV.

The CDR3 nucleotides are TGTGCCAGTAGTCCCTGGGGGCTGAGAAACACCATATATTTT. This encodes CASSPWGLRNTIYF. The chain employs TRBV19 and TRBJ1-3; tentative D call: TRBD1 (6 bases). V dropped 5 bases and J dropped 5 bases, with 13 bases sitting between them. Germline CDR1 LNHDA, CDR2 SQIVND (reference sequence). The CDR3 has 14 amino acids.

This clone appeared once. The V call is TRBV19, the J call TRBJ2-2; D is perhaps TRBD1 (6 bases). CDR1 LNHDA and CDR2 SQIVND come from the germline V gene (reference sequence). This CDR3 spans 14 amino acids. V was shortened by 4 bases and J by 6 bases, with 12 bases between the two germline ends. The CDR3 protein is CASSTMTGPGELFF. The CDR3 DNA is TGTGCCAGTAGTACAATGACAGGTCCCGGGGAGCTGTTTTTT.

J is TRBJ2-2 and V is TRBV2; D is possibly TRBD1 (5 bases). There are 16 residues in the CDR3. Deletions cut 7 bases from V and 6 bases from J, with 21 bases between. CDR1 is SNHLY and CDR2 is FYNNEI in the germline V gene. The CDR3 region is CASNPRRQGKSGELFF. The CDR3 DNA sequence: TGTGCCAGCAACCCTAGGCGGCAGGGAAAGTCCGGGGAGCTGTTTTTT.

The chain has TRBV4-3 and TRBJ2-1; no clear D. V shed 1 base and J shed 5 bases, with 6 bases lying between them. Per germline, CDR1 LGHNA and CDR2 YSLEER. This CDR3 has 13 residues. CDR3 in amino acids: CASSQGPHNEQFF. CDR3 nucleotide sequence: TGCGCCAGCAGCCAAGGGCCCCACAATGAGCAGTTCTTC.

The chain links TRBV7-8 to TRBJ2-7, with 8 bases aligning to TRBD1. CDR1 is SGHVS and CDR2 is FQNEAQ in the germline V gene. The CDR3 loop spans 15 amino acids. The ends lost 4 bases at V and 0 bases at J; junction bases unmatched: 5. The CDR3 DNA is TGTGCCAGCAGCTCCGCGGACAGGGACTCCTACGAGCAGTACTTC. It translates to CASSSADRDSYEQYF.

This clone was observed a handful of times. V is TRBV6-4 and J is TRBJ1-1; no firm D call. From germline, CDR1 is MRHNA and CDR2 SNTAGT. Trimming took off 6 bases at V and 6 bases at J, with 14 bases between the two ends. CDR3 length: 13 amino acids. In DNA, the CDR3 is TGTGCCAGCAGCACCAAGGAGGGCTCTGAAGCTTTCTTT. Protein: CASSTKEGSEAFF.